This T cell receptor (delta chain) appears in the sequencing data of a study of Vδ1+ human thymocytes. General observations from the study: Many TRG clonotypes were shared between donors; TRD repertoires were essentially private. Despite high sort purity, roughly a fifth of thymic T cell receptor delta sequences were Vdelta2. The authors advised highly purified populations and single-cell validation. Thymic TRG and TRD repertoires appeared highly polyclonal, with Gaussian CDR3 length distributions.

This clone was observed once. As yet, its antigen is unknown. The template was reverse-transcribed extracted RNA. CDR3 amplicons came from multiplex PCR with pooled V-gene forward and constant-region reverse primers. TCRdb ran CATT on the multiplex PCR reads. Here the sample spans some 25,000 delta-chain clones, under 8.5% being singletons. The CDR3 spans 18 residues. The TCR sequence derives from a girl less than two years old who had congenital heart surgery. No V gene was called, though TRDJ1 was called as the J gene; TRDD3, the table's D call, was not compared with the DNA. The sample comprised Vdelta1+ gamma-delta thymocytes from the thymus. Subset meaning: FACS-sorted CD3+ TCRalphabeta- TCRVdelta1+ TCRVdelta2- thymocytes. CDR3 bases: TGTGCTCTTGGGGGGTTACTACGGGGGATACTTCACGCCGATAAACTCATCTTT. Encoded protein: CALGGLLRGILHADKLIF.